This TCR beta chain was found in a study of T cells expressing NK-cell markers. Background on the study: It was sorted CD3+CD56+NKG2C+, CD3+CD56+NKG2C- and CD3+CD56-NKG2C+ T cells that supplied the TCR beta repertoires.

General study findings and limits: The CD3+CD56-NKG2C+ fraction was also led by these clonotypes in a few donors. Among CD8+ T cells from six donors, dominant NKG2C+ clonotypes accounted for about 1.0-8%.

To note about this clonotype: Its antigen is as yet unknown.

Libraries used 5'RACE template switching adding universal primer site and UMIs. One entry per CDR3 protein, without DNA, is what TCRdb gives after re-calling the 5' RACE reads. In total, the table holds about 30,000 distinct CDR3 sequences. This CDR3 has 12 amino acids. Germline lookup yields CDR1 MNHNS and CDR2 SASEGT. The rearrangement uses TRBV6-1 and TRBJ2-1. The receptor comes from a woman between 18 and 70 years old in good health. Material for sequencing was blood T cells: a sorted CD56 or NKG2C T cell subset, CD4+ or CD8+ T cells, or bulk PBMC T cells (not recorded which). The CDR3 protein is CASSGAYNEQFF.